This is a list of T cell receptor beta chains from one sample in a study of CD8 T cells in Susac syndrome. One entry per CDR3 protein, called by TCRdb with MiXCR from the immunoSEQ multiplex PCR reads. This table has 350,000 to 550,000 distinct CDR3 sequences, 85% appearing once. Material: CD8+ T cells from PBMCs. These TCRs come from a human donor with multiple sclerosis. Both conserved end residues are trimmed from each CDR3. D genes are given only for firm matches. The listing skips clone size in some rows; elsewhere it reads once, few, many or a size class.

clone size: once; J gene: TRBJ1-1; D gene: -; V gene: TRBV5-8; CDR3 protein: ASAGSEAF
clone size: -; J gene: TRBJ2-1; D gene: -; V gene: TRBV20-1; CDR3 protein: SATNLYSDNEQF
clone size: once; J gene: TRBJ2-3; D gene: -; V gene: TRBV25-1; CDR3 protein: ASSDPRGVGDTQY
clone size: -; J gene: TRBJ2-7; D gene: TRBD1; V gene: TRBV5-1; CDR3 protein: ASSSDPGQGYEQY
clone size: -; J gene: TRBJ2-5; D gene: -; V gene: TRBV11-2; CDR3 protein: ASSLVWGGTETQY
clone size: -; J gene: TRBJ2-1; D gene: TRBD2; V gene: TRBV4-1; CDR3 protein: ASSQDPPTSVSYNEQF
clone size: -; J gene: TRBJ1-4; D gene: TRBD1; V gene: TRBV20-1; CDR3 protein: SARGGTGSEKLF
clone size: -; J gene: TRBJ2-7; D gene: -; V gene: TRBV6-5; CDR3 protein: ASSYSGLTGSYEQY
clone size: -; J gene: TRBJ1-5; D gene: -; V gene: TRBV4-1; CDR3 protein: ASSQDIGQPKLDQPQH
clone size: -; J gene: TRBJ1-2; D gene: -; V gene: TRBV14; CDR3 protein: ASSQDPRDDYGYT
clone size: -; J gene: TRBJ1-1; D gene: -; V gene: TRBV2; CDR3 protein: AISRGVAQSEAF
clone size: -; J gene: TRBJ2-1; D gene: -; V gene: TRBV27; CDR3 protein: ASSLSGGRGWRNEQF
clone size: -; J gene: TRBJ2-1; D gene: TRBD1; V gene: TRBV7-8; CDR3 protein: ASSLLQGAALEQF
clone size: -; J gene: TRBJ2-1; D gene: -; V gene: TRBV3-1; CDR3 protein: ASSFNVRRMGHNEQF
clone size: -; J gene: TRBJ2-2; D gene: -; V gene: TRBV11-2; CDR3 protein: ASSLGWETGELF
clone size: few; J gene: TRBJ1-1; D gene: -; V gene: TRBV4-1; CDR3 protein: ASSQNNIEAF
clone size: -; J gene: TRBJ2-3; D gene: -; V gene: TRBV6-5; CDR3 protein: ASSPGAGAADTQY
clone size: -; J gene: TRBJ2-7; D gene: TRBD1; V gene: TRBV7-9; CDR3 protein: ASSHSPGQGADEQY
clone size: -; J gene: TRBJ2-6; D gene: TRBD1; V gene: TRBV9; CDR3 protein: ASSLRTGESGANVLT
clone size: -; J gene: TRBJ1-5; D gene: -; V gene: TRBV3-1; CDR3 protein: ASSQGSPINQPQH
clone size: -; J gene: TRBJ1-1; D gene: -; V gene: TRBV14; CDR3 protein: ASSQDHELWGVSAF
clone size: -; J gene: TRBJ2-2; D gene: TRBD1; V gene: TRBV4-1; CDR3 protein: ASSRTGTGNTGELF
clone size: few; J gene: TRBJ1-1; D gene: -; V gene: TRBV24-1; CDR3 protein: ATSWDGEAF
clone size: -; J gene: TRBJ1-1; D gene: -; V gene: TRBV4-1; CDR3 protein: ASSQETGINTEAF
clone size: -; J gene: TRBJ2-3; D gene: -; V gene: TRBV24-1; CDR3 protein: ATSPNADTQY
clone size: -; J gene: TRBJ1-1; D gene: TRBD1; V gene: TRBV11-2; CDR3 protein: ASSSGQGGNTEAF
clone size: -; J gene: TRBJ1-1; D gene: TRBD1; V gene: TRBV6-1; CDR3 protein: ASSELTSGQGEAF
clone size: -; J gene: TRBJ2-1; D gene: TRBD2; V gene: TRBV4-2; CDR3 protein: ASSQGSGGAEGNEQF
clone size: -; J gene: TRBJ1-1; D gene: -; V gene: TRBV30; CDR3 protein: AWMEGTGLSTEVF